These 4 T cell receptor beta chains share one sample of origin, sequenced in a study of blood T cells in healthy people across ages. It was with a sample-barcoded 5' primer and a J-beta primer mix that a second PCR of roughly 7 to 12 cycles was run. Using its own MiXCR run on the 5' RACE reads, TCRdb lists one record per CDR3 protein. The repertoire has about 720,000 distinct CDR3 sequences, around 25% of them found once; the top ten carry roughly 3.8%. These records were also assigned to another study, of T cells of mothers and their children.

The sequencing sample was made of blood. The receptors were gathered from a boy aged 10-17 years in good health.

The chain joins TRBV5-1 to TRBJ1-1; D gene unclear. The CDR3 is 14 amino acids. Germline CDR1 is SGHRS and CDR2 is YFSETQ. Between the trimmed V and J ends, which lost 2 bases and 0 bases, there was a span of 8 bases. The CDR3 loop reads CASSLTYLNTEAFF. The CDR3 region has the DNA TGCGCCAGCAGCTTAACCTACTTGAACACTGAAGCTTTCTTT. The variable domain in full, completed from reference TRBV5-1 and TRBJ1-1, reads KAGVTQTPRYLIKTRGQQVTLSCSPISGHRSVSWYQQTPGQGLQFLFEYFSETQRNKGNFPGRFSGRQFSNSRSEMNVSTLELGDSALYLCASSLTYLNTEAFFGQGTRLTVV.

This clonotype has just a few counts. V usage is TRBV14 and J usage is TRBJ2-1; 9 bases fit TRBD1. The CDR3 has 14 residues. Unmatched junction bases numbered 3, after V lost 1 base and J lost 8 bases. Germline CDR1 and CDR2: SGHDN and FVKESK. The CDR3 spells CASSQGDRDHEQFF. The CDR3 nucleotides read TGTGCCAGCAGCCAAGGGGACAGGGACCATGAGCAGTTCTTC.

V and J are TRBV5-1 and TRBJ2-5, with D tentatively TRBD2 (7 bases). Germline V gene data show CDR1 as SGHRS and CDR2 as YFSETQ. The V end lost 2 bases, the J end lost 1 base, and 12 bases lay between the germline ends. The CDR3 spans 15 residues. The CDR3 loop reads CASSLGGESQETQYF. In DNA, the CDR3 is TGCGCCAGCAGCTTAGGGGGGGAGTCCCAAGAGACCCAGTACTTC.

This rearrangement joins TRBV6-6 to TRBJ1-4, with TRBD1 as a possible D gene (5 bases). V lost 7 bases, J lost 3 bases, and 21 bases lay in between. The CDR3 has 17 amino acids. CDR1 is MNHNY and CDR2 is SVGAGI in the germline V gene (reference sequence). In DNA form, the CDR3 reads TGTGCCAGCACCAAAGACGGGGGGTTCGCGTCTAATGAAAAACTGTTTTTT. Its protein product is CASTKDGGFASNEKLFF.